This T cell receptor (beta chain) originates from a study of PD-L1 blockade in urothelial cancer. Study-level information: About 90% of the 29 patients were men with bladder-origin urothelial cancer.

TCRdb's table, derived via immunoSEQ multiplex PCR, lists solely in-frame clones and lacks some. The profile shows 60,000 to 85,000 clones, around 87% of them singletons. The receptor was derived from a woman aged 70-85 years with urothelial cancer. Material: PBMCs, obtained around atezolizumab (anti-PD-L1) treatment.

CDR3 DNA sequence: TGCGCCAGCAGTACCCCTGACAAAACCTACGAGCAGTACTTC. Protein: CASSTPDKTYEQYF. The V call is TRBV10-2, the J call TRBJ2-7; D is uncertain. The CDR3 totals 14 residues. Germline lookup yields CDR1 WSHSY and CDR2 SAAADI. Trimming took off 5 bases at V and 2 bases at J, with 13 bases between the two ends.